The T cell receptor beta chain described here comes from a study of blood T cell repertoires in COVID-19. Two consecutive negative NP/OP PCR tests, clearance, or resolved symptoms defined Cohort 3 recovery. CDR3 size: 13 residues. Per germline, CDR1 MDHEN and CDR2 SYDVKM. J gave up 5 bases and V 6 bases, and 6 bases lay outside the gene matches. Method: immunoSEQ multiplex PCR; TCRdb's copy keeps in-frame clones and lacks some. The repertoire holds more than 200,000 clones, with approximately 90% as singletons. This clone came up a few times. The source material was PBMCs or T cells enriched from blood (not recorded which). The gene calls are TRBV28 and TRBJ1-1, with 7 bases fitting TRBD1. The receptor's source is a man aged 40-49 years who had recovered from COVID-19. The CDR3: CASSLDRATEAFF. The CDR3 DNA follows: TGTGCCAGCAGCTTAGACAGGGCGACTGAAGCTTTCTTT.